The rows below give T cell receptor beta chains drawn from one sample of a study of T cells after yellow fever vaccination. TCRdb fed the 5' RACE reads into MiXCR, producing one record per CDR3 protein. Here the sample spans 250,000 to 300,000 distinct CDR3 sequences, roughly 5.2% being singletons. The sequenced sample was CD4+ T cells sorted from PBMCs, obtained on the day of the yellow fever booster vaccination. Receptors were obtained from a man between 18 and 35 years old who received the YFV17D yellow fever vaccine. CDR3s include the opening cysteine and the closing phenylalanine or tryptophan. The D gene is left open where the match is weak. A clone size is listed for some rows: how often the clone was seen (once, few, many), or a class if it is expanded.

v_call: TRBV28; d_call: -; clone_size: few; j_call: TRBJ2-1; cdr3_nt: TGTGCCAGCAGTCCGGCGGACTTTTATAATGAGCAGTTCTTC; cdr3_aa: CASSPADFYNEQFF
v_call: TRBV12-3/TRBV12-4; d_call: TRBD1; clone_size: -; j_call: TRBJ1-1; cdr3_nt: TGTGCCAGCAGAGGGTACAGGGGGCTCACTGAAGCTTTCTTT; cdr3_aa: CASRGYRGLTEAFF
v_call: TRBV7-2; d_call: TRBD1; clone_size: -; j_call: TRBJ1-2; cdr3_nt: TGTGCCAGCAGCTTAGCGCACAGGGGGCATGGCTACACCTTC; cdr3_aa: CASSLAHRGHGYTF
v_call: TRBV6-5; d_call: -; clone_size: many; j_call: TRBJ2-7; cdr3_nt: TGTGCCAGCAGTTATCAGGGATACGAGCAGTACTTC; cdr3_aa: CASSYQGYEQYF
v_call: TRBV18; d_call: TRBD2; clone_size: -; j_call: TRBJ2-5; cdr3_nt: TGTGCCAGCTCACCCGGACTAGCGGGGGGATTTCTAGAGACCCAGTACTTC; cdr3_aa: CASSPGLAGGFLETQYF
v_call: TRBV5-1; d_call: -; clone_size: few; j_call: TRBJ2-1; cdr3_nt: TGCGCCAGCAGCTTACAGGGGGGGGATGAGCAGTTCTTC; cdr3_aa: CASSLQGGDEQFF
v_call: TRBV7-8; d_call: TRBD2; clone_size: few; j_call: TRBJ2-1; cdr3_nt: TGTGCCAGCAGCTTAGTAGCGGGGGGGCTCGTGTCCTACAATGAGCAGTTCTTC; cdr3_aa: CASSLVAGGLVSYNEQFF
v_call: TRBV5-1; d_call: TRBD1; clone_size: few; j_call: TRBJ1-2; cdr3_nt: TGCGCCAGCTCCGGCCGGGCAGGGGGCGTTGGCTACACCTTC; cdr3_aa: CASSGRAGGVGYTF
v_call: TRBV9; d_call: -; clone_size: few; j_call: TRBJ1-3; cdr3_nt: TGTGCCAGCAGCGTAGTAGGGGCCTCTGGAAACACCATATATTTT; cdr3_aa: CASSVVGASGNTIYF
v_call: TRBV19; d_call: TRBD1; clone_size: once; j_call: TRBJ2-5; cdr3_nt: TGTGCCAGTAGTCGACAGGGGCGATTGGAGACCCAGTACTTC; cdr3_aa: CASSRQGRLETQYF
v_call: TRBV20-1; d_call: -; clone_size: many; j_call: TRBJ2-7; cdr3_nt: TGCAGTGCTAGTAGGTCCGAGCAGTACTTC; cdr3_aa: CSASRSEQYF
v_call: TRBV4-3; d_call: -; clone_size: -; j_call: TRBJ1-3; cdr3_nt: TGCGCCAGCAGCCAAAATGGAAACACCATATATTTT; cdr3_aa: CASSQNGNTIYF
v_call: TRBV19; d_call: -; clone_size: few; j_call: TRBJ1-1; cdr3_nt: TGTGCCAGTAGTACCCCCGGGGGGAGGGGCATGAACACTGAAGCTTTCTTT; cdr3_aa: CASSTPGGRGMNTEAFF
v_call: TRBV12-5; d_call: TRBD1; clone_size: many; j_call: TRBJ2-3; cdr3_nt: TGTGCTAGTGGTTTGGACAGGGGCCCCACAGATACGCAGTATTTT; cdr3_aa: CASGLDRGPTDTQYF
v_call: TRBV20-1; d_call: -; clone_size: many; j_call: TRBJ2-7; cdr3_nt: TGCAGTGCTACAAAGGACAGGGAGGGAGGCGAGCAGTACTTC; cdr3_aa: CSATKDREGGEQYF
v_call: TRBV20-1; d_call: TRBD1; clone_size: few; j_call: TRBJ1-3; cdr3_nt: TGCAGTGCTAGAGGACAGGGGGCTGGAAACACCATATATTTT; cdr3_aa: CSARGQGAGNTIYF
v_call: TRBV12-3/TRBV12-4; d_call: -; clone_size: -; j_call: TRBJ1-1; cdr3_nt: TGTGCCAGCAGTAGATACAGGACTTTCTTT; cdr3_aa: CASSRYRTFF
v_call: TRBV29-1; d_call: TRBD2; clone_size: -; j_call: TRBJ2-5; cdr3_nt: TGCAGCGTTGACCCTAGCGGGGGGGTCCGGGAGACCCAGTACTTC; cdr3_aa: CSVDPSGGVRETQYF
v_call: TRBV10-3; d_call: TRBD1; clone_size: -; j_call: TRBJ2-2; cdr3_nt: TGTGCCATCAGTGAGTCGATAGGCCAGTGGACAGGGCGGTTCACCGGGGAGCTGTTTTTT; cdr3_aa: CAISESIGQWTGRFTGELFF
v_call: TRBV7-2; d_call: -; clone_size: few; j_call: TRBJ1-3; cdr3_nt: TGTGCCAGCAGCCCCCAGGTTACTGGAAACACCATATATTTT; cdr3_aa: CASSPQVTGNTIYF
v_call: TRBV5-1; d_call: TRBD2; clone_size: many; j_call: TRBJ2-1; cdr3_nt: TGCGCCAGCAGCAGGTCTAGCGGGGGGGCCGGCAATGAGCAGTTCTTC; cdr3_aa: CASSRSSGGAGNEQFF
v_call: TRBV20-1; d_call: -; clone_size: -; j_call: TRBJ2-5; cdr3_nt: TGCAGTGCGGAGGCACGTCAAGAGACCCAGTACTTC; cdr3_aa: CSAEARQETQYF
v_call: TRBV20-1; d_call: -; clone_size: few; j_call: TRBJ1-1; cdr3_nt: TGCAGTGCTAGCCCAGGGGTAAATACTGAAGCTTTCTTT; cdr3_aa: CSASPGVNTEAFF
v_call: TRBV12-3/TRBV12-4; d_call: -; clone_size: -; j_call: TRBJ2-2; cdr3_nt: TGTGCCAGCTGTATTTCGCGGGGCCTAACCGGGGAGCTGTTTTTT; cdr3_aa: CASCISRGLTGELFF
v_call: TRBV4-2; d_call: -; clone_size: -; j_call: TRBJ1-1; cdr3_nt: TGTGCCAGCAGCCAAGGAGCAGGGCAGGACCGTAACACTGAAGCTTTCTTT; cdr3_aa: CASSQGAGQDRNTEAFF
v_call: TRBV20-1; d_call: -; clone_size: -; j_call: TRBJ1-2; cdr3_nt: TGCAGTGCTAGAGGGGGGCGTCCTGGGTATGGCTACACCTTC; cdr3_aa: CSARGGRPGYGYTF
v_call: TRBV29-1; d_call: -; clone_size: -; j_call: TRBJ1-2; cdr3_nt: TGCAGCGTTTCTTCGGGACTGCGCTATGGCTACACCTTC; cdr3_aa: CSVSSGLRYGYTF
v_call: TRBV27; d_call: TRBD1; clone_size: -; j_call: TRBJ1-1; cdr3_nt: TGTGCCAGCAGACCCCAGACAGGGGGAGCTTTCTTT; cdr3_aa: CASRPQTGGAFF
v_call: TRBV7-9; d_call: TRBD1; clone_size: many; j_call: TRBJ1-4; cdr3_nt: TGTGCCAGCAGCGCCGGGACAGGGGACTTTTCAACTAATGAAAAACTGTTTTTT; cdr3_aa: CASSAGTGDFSTNEKLFF
v_call: TRBV4-3; d_call: -; clone_size: -; j_call: TRBJ2-6; cdr3_nt: TGCGCCAGCAGCCAAGAAGTTGGGGCCAACGTCCTGACTTTC; cdr3_aa: CASSQEVGANVLTF
v_call: TRBV7-7; d_call: -; clone_size: few; j_call: TRBJ2-5; cdr3_nt: TGTGCTAGCAGCTTCATAGATGGGGAGACCCAGTACTTC; cdr3_aa: CASSFIDGETQYF
v_call: TRBV7-2; d_call: -; clone_size: many; j_call: TRBJ1-2; cdr3_nt: TGTGCCAGCAGCTTTCGAGGTCTGGACCGGGGCTACACCTTC; cdr3_aa: CASSFRGLDRGYTF
v_call: TRBV10-3; d_call: -; clone_size: -; j_call: TRBJ1-5; cdr3_nt: TGTGCCACCCAACCCCAGGGAAGCGGTCAGCCCCAGCATTTT; cdr3_aa: CATQPQGSGQPQHF
v_call: TRBV4-3; d_call: -; clone_size: many; j_call: TRBJ2-1; cdr3_nt: TGCGCCAGCAGGGGGGGCGCTTACAATGAGCAGTTCTTC; cdr3_aa: CASRGGAYNEQFF
v_call: TRBV6-5; d_call: TRBD1; clone_size: -; j_call: TRBJ2-2; cdr3_nt: TGTGCCAGCAGTTCGACAGGGGGGAAGTCCGGGGAGCTGTTTTTT; cdr3_aa: CASSSTGGKSGELFF
v_call: TRBV6-5; d_call: -; clone_size: -; j_call: TRBJ2-6; cdr3_nt: TGTGCCAGCAGTTACCTGGGGACATTCTCTCCAAGCTCTGGGGCCAACGTCCTGACTTTC; cdr3_aa: CASSYLGTFSPSSGANVLTF